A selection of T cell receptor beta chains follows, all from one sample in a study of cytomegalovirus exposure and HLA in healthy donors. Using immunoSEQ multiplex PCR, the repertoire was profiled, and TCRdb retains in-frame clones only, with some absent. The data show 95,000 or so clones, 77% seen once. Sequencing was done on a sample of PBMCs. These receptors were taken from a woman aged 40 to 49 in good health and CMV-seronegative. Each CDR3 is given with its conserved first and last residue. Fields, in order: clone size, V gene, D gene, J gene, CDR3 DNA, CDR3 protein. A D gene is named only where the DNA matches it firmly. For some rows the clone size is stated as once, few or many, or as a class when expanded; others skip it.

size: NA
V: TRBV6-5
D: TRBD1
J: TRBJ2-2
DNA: TGTGCCAGCAGCGAGGGACAGACAAACACCGGGGAGCTGTTTTTT
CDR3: CASSEGQTNTGELFF

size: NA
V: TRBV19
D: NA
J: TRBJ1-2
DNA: TGTGCCAGTAGCCAGGGGTGGGGGCAGGCTAACTATGGCTACACCTTC
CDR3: CASSQGWGQANYGYTF

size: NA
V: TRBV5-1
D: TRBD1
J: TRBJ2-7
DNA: TGCGCCAGCAGCTCGGGACAGGGCTACGAGCAGTACTTC
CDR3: CASSSGQGYEQYF

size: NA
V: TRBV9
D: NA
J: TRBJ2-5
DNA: TGTTCTTCGGGCAGCTACTCTAGACGGGGGACCCAGTACTTC
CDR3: CSSGSYSRRGTQYF

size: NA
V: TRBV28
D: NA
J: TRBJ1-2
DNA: TGTGCCAGCAGTTTGGCTTATGAAGGCTACACCTTC
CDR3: CASSLAYEGYTF

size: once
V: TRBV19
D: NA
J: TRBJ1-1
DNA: TGTGCCAGTACCCCAGGGACTGACAACACTGAAGCTTTCTTT
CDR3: CASTPGTDNTEAFF

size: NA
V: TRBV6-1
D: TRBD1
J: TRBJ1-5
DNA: TGTGCCAGCAGGGCGAACAGGGGGCTTTATGAGCCCCAGCATTTT
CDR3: CASRANRGLYEPQHF

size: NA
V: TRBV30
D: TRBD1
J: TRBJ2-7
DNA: TGTGCCTGGAGTCCACAAGACAGGGGATCGGACGAGCAGTACTTC
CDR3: CAWSPQDRGSDEQYF

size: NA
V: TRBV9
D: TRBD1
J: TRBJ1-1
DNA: TGTGCCAGCAGCGCCGAGGGGACAGATGTGAACACTGAAGCTTTCTTT
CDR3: CASSAEGTDVNTEAFF

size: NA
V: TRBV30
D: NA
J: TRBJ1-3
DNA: TGTGCCTGGAGCGTGGAGCGCTCTGGAAACACCATATATTTT
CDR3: CAWSVERSGNTIYF

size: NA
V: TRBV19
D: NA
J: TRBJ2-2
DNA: TGTGCCAGTAGTATCGTCTCGGACACCGGGGAGCTGTTTTTT
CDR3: CASSIVSDTGELFF

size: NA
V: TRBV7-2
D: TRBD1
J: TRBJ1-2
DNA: TGTGCCAGCAGCTTAGCGGGACAGGGGAACTATGGCTACACCTTC
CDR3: CASSLAGQGNYGYTF

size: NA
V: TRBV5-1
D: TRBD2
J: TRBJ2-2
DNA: TGCGCCAGCAGCGTACGGACTAGCGGGGGGGCCGGGGAGCTGTTTTTT
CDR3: CASSVRTSGGAGELFF

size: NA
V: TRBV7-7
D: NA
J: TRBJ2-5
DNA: TGTGCTAGCAGCTCCACGGGACTCCAAGAGACCCAGTACTTC
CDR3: CASSSTGLQETQYF